The 9 T cell receptor beta chains in this list originate from one sample, sequenced in a study of blood T cell repertoires in COVID-19. Profiled with immunoSEQ multiplex PCR; TCRdb holds only in-frame clones, not every one. The table lists around 230,000 clones, roughly 88% of them singletons. Sequencing was carried out using peripheral blood. Source of these receptors: a man in his thirties or forties who had recovered from COVID-19.

This chain connects TRBV6-4 to TRBJ1-2; the D is unclear. CDR1 is MRHNA and CDR2 is SNTAGT in the germline V gene. The CDR3 is 14 residues long. Trimming stripped 2 bases from V and 7 bases from J, with 14 bases between. The CDR3 nucleotides read TGTGCCAGCAGTGACGAGGGCTGGGGAGGTGGCTACACCTTC. Translated: CASSDEGWGGGYTF.

CDR3 protein: CATSRDQGNGETQYF. CDR3 bases: TGTGCCACCAGCAGAGATCAAGGAAACGGGGAGACCCAGTACTTC. The gene calls are TRBV15 and TRBJ2-5, with D uncertain. V was trimmed by 0 bases and J by 5 bases, leaving 13 bases between them. The CDR3 sequence is 15 residues long. The germline CDR1 and CDR2 sequences are LNHNV and YYDKDF (reference sequence).

The chain carries TRBV9 and TRBJ2-3; a possible D gene is TRBD2 (6 bases). Trimming cost V 0 bases and J 4 bases, with 9 bases left between them. The CDR3 consists of 14 residues. The germline V gene encodes CDR1 SGDLS and CDR2 YYNGEE. The CDR3: CASSVELAPDTQYF. The CDR3 region has the DNA TGTGCCAGCAGCGTAGAACTAGCCCCAGATACGCAGTATTTT.

The chain has TRBV19 and TRBJ1-4, with a tentative D call TRBD1 (6 bases). The CDR3 spans 15 residues. The germline V gene has CDR1 LNHDA and CDR2 SQIVND (reference sequence). The V end was cut by 5 bases, the J end by 6 bases, with 16 bases between. The CDR3 loop reads CASSPLTGLHEKLFF. The CDR3 coding sequence is TGTGCCAGTAGTCCGCTGACAGGCCTACATGAAAAACTGTTTTTT.

This clone is a singleton in its sample. V is TRBV10-3 and J is TRBJ2-3; 8 positions match TRBD2. The CDR3 sequence is 16 residues long. Germline V gives CDR1 ENHRY, CDR2 SYGVKD. Trimming at V came to 2 bases and at J to 1 base, leaving 5 bases not matched to a gene. The CDR3, as DNA: TGTGCCATCAGTGAGCCGAAGACTAGCGGCACAGATACGCAGTATTTT. Residues: CAISEPKTSGTDTQYF.

The rearrangement uses TRBV7-9 and TRBJ2-7; 12 bases agree with TRBD2. The germline V gene encodes CDR1 SEHNR and CDR2 FQNEAQ (reference sequence). The CDR3 totals 16 residues. V trimming: 6 bases; J trimming: 3 bases; junction bases outside the gene matches: 9. The CDR3 region has the DNA TGTGCCAGCAGTCCTAAATTGGGACTAGCGGGCTACGAGCAGTACTTC. It is translated as CASSPKLGLAGYEQYF.

The chain links TRBV3-1 (or the pseudogene TRBV3-2) to TRBJ2-1, with 9 bases that match TRBD2. Germline trimming cut 1 base from V and 8 bases from J; bases unmatched to any gene: 9. This CDR3 has 16 residues. Per germline, CDR1 LGHDT and CDR2 YNNKEL (reference sequence). The CDR3 DNA sequence: TGTGCCAGCAGCCAAGGTTCGAGCGGGGGGAGAGATGAGCAGTTCTTC. Translated: CASSQGSSGGRDEQFF.

This rearrangement joins TRBV20-1 to TRBJ1-1; 7 bases match TRBD1. The CDR3 is made up of 14 amino acids. Germline CDR1 is DFQATT and CDR2 is SNEGSKA (reference sequence). The junction had 8 bases not matched to a gene; V was cut back by 3 bases and J by 4 bases. The CDR3 coding sequence is TGCAGTGCTAGTGGGGGGACAGTAGCCACTGAAGCTTTCTTT. Its translation: CSASGGTVATEAFF.

This chain uses TRBV7-9 with TRBJ2-7; no definite D call. Per the germline V gene, CDR1 is SEHNR and CDR2 is FQNEAQ (reference sequence). The CDR3 is made up of 13 amino acids. The V and J ends lost 1 base and 4 bases respectively, with 8 bases between them. CDR3 sequence reads: CASSLGTGYEQYF. The CDR3 nucleotides read TGTGCCAGCAGCTTAGGAACTGGTTACGAGCAGTACTTC.